This T cell receptor beta chain was recorded in a study of PD-1 blockade in mismatch repair-deficient tumors. Findings and limits, study-wide: After pembrolizumab, tumor-resident clones rose rapidly, then generally contracted before radiologic responses.

The trim removed 6 bases at V and 4 bases at J, leaving 8 bases unmatched. CDR1 is MNHEY, CDR2 SMNVEV, per germline (reference sequence). This CDR3 is built from 15 residues. Produced via immunoSEQ multiplex PCR; TCRdb's table is partial and in-frame only. Of around 100,000 clones detected, 60% to 85% appear once; the ten largest clones hold about 4.5%. Every patient had mismatch repair deficiency by PCR or immunohistochemistry. TCR sequencing covered a few patients who responded to pembrolizumab. This clone appeared a single time. Antigen specificity is unknown. The TCR was taken from an adult with mismatch repair-deficient cancer. The chain combines TRBV27 with TRBJ2-1, with 8 positions matching TRBD2. The specimen comprised peripheral blood, sampled 60 weeks after starting pembrolizumab. The CDR3 nucleotides read TGTGCCAGCAGGAGCGGGAGTTGGGGTTACAATGAGCAGTTCTTC. This gives the protein CASRSGSWGYNEQFF.